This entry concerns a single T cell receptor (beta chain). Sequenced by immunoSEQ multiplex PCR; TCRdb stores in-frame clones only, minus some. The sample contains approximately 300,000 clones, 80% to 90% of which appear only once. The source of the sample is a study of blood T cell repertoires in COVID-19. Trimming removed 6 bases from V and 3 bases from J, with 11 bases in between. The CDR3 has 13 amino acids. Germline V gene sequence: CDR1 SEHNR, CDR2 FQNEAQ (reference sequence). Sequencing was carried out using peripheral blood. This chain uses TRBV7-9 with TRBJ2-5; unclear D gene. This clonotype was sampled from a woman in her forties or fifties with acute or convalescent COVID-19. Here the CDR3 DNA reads TGTGCCAGCAGTCGCGACACGAAAGAGACCCAGTACTTC. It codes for CASSRDTKETQYF.